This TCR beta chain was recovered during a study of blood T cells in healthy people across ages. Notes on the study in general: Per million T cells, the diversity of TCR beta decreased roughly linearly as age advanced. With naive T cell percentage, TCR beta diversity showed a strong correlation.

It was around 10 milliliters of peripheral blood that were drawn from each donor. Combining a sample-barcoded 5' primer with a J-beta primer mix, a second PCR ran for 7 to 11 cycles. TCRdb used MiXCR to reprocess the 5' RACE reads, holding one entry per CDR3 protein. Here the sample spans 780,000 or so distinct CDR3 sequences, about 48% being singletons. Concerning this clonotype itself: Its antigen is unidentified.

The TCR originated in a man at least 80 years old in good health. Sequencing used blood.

The CDR3, as DNA: TGTGCCAGCAGTCTGTTAGGGGGCGGGGAGCTGTTTTTT. It is translated as CASSLLGGGELFF. This chain links TRBV12-3 or TRBV12-4 with TRBJ2-2; possible D gene TRBD1, 6 bases. This CDR3 region has 13 residues. V was shortened by 5 bases and J by 7 bases, with 11 bases between the two germline ends.